This is a list of T cell receptor beta chains from one sample in a study of T cell responses to AZD1222 COVID-19 vaccine. The data were produced by immunoSEQ multiplex PCR, yet TCRdb's version contains in-frame clones alone and is incomplete. The sample includes 130,000 or so clones, 75% to 90% of them seen just once. Sample: peripheral blood, taken on day 0 of AZD1222 vaccination. These TCRs come from an adult in good health. Both conserved end residues are trimmed from each CDR3. The order of the fields is V gene, J gene, CDR3 protein.

>TRBV29-1|TRBJ2-1
SGSDSRGGPSEQF
>TRBV6-5|TRBJ1-5
ATLPLSFNQPQH
>TRBV7-2|TRBJ1-1
ASTSSVITEAF
>TRBV30|TRBJ1-1
AWIDSYTEAF
>TRBV6-5|TRBJ1-5
ASTEPRGNQPQH
>TRBV13|TRBJ1-1
ASSFGMNTEAF
>TRBV5-6|TRBJ1-2
ASSFNLGQGGGYT
>TRBV7-9|TRBJ1-2
ASSLADEYGYT
>TRBV29-1|TRBJ1-2
SASRTYGYT
>TRBV25-1|TRBJ2-1
ASSPNRGGNEQF
>TRBV5-1|TRBJ1-2
ASSGGTGGYGYT
>TRBV5-1|TRBJ1-4
ASSLRGEDEKLF
>TRBV2|TRBJ1-2
ASSEIGQSYGYT
>TRBV27|TRBJ1-6
ASKRGGIEGVSPLH
>TRBV5-1|TRBJ2-5
ASAKEDLETQY
>TRBV2|TRBJ2-1
ASRRQGYNEQF
>TRBV13|TRBJ2-3
ASRHQGLAGGSTDTQY
>TRBV6-5|TRBJ2-7
ASSYAGQGIYEQY
>TRBV3-1/TRBV3-2|TRBJ1-4
ASSQGRDRQKLF
>TRBV5-6|TRBJ1-1
ASSLDRRTEAF
>TRBV18|TRBJ2-7
ASSQTPSYEQY
>TRBV18|TRBJ2-1
ASSPRDSGDNEQF
>TRBV19|TRBJ1-1
ASIRSGVLEAF
>TRBV16|TRBJ2-7
ASSQSPGAAVEQY
>TRBV10-1|TRBJ2-3
ASRTGTGTDTQY
>TRBV18|TRBJ1-1
ASQQGMDTEAF
>TRBV6-5|TRBJ1-3
ASNKGPGNTIY
>TRBV10-3|TRBJ1-6
AIGGQGGSPLH
>TRBV9|TRBJ2-7
ASSVAVGPGYEQY
>TRBV11-2|TRBJ1-1
ASSPNRGLAF
>TRBV20-1|TRBJ1-2
SASSWHGYT
>TRBV5-1|TRBJ2-3
ASSLGGSDTQY
>TRBV29-1|TRBJ1-2
SADLGTIGGYT
>TRBV6-5|TRBJ1-2
ASKRTRQGFYGYT
>TRBV24-1|TRBJ2-2
ATSVSGVGELF
>TRBV16|TRBJ2-3
ASSQSAQRPDTQY
>TRBV7-9|TRBJ1-1
ASSLGGIRDRLMNTEAF
>TRBV14|TRBJ1-1
ATQGWGEVNTEAF
>TRBV5-1|TRBJ1-1
ASSFSRNTEAF
>TRBV6-2/TRBV6-3|TRBJ2-7
ASSLETGSSYEQY
>TRBV3-1/TRBV3-2|TRBJ1-3
ASSRTAGSSGNTIY